Listed below are T cell receptor beta chains from one sample, sequenced in a study of T cell responses to AZD1222 COVID-19 vaccine. The protocol was immunoSEQ multiplex PCR, while the TCRdb copy is restricted to in-frame clones and leaves out a portion. Of around 85,000 clones in the sample, roughly 90% were seen once. The sequencing used peripheral blood, collected 28 days after the second AZD1222 dose. The receptor source for this set is an adult who received the AZD1222 COVID-19 vaccine. Both conserved end residues are part of each CDR3. D genes are given only for firm matches. The size entry is marked missing in some rows and otherwise reads once, few, many or a size class.

j_call d_call v_call clone_size cdr3_nt cdr3_aa
TRBJ2-7 - TRBV9 - TGTGCCAGCAGCCCTCGAACAGGGAGCTCCTACGAGCAGTACTTC CASSPRTGSSYEQYF
TRBJ2-7 - TRBV5-5 - TGTGCCAGCAGCCCTCCGGCCGGGTCGGGTGAGCAGTACTTC CASSPPAGSGEQYF
TRBJ1-1 TRBD1 TRBV28 - TGTGCCAGCAGACTGGGGGGACAGGGACGGCCTGAAGCTTTCTTT CASRLGGQGRPEAFF
TRBJ2-7 - TRBV7-9 - TGTGCCAGCAGCTCCAGGGCCTACGAGCAGTACTTC CASSSRAYEQYF
TRBJ2-7 - TRBV6-5 once TGTGCCAGCAGTTACGGGGGGGGGCTGTACGAGCAGTACTTC CASSYGGGLYEQYF
TRBJ1-4 - TRBV2 - TGTGCCAGCTGGAATGAGGGCCCAAATGAAAAACTGTTTTTT CASWNEGPNEKLFF
TRBJ2-1 TRBD1 TRBV12-3/TRBV12-4 - TGTGCCAGCTCCTGGACAGGGAGAAATGAGCAGTTCTTC CASSWTGRNEQFF
TRBJ1-6 - TRBV6-6 - TGTGCCAGCACCCGATCTTCGAGGCCAGCTTATAATTCACCCCTCCACTTT CASTRSSRPAYNSPLHF
TRBJ1-2 - TRBV9 - TGTGCCAGCAGCGTAGATGCAGGGGCCTATGGCTACACCTTC CASSVDAGAYGYTF
TRBJ2-1 TRBD2 TRBV28 - TGTGCCAGCAAAATACTAGCGGGCAATGAGCAGTTCTTC CASKILAGNEQFF
TRBJ1-1 - TRBV3-1/TRBV3-2 - TGTGCCAGCAGCCAAGGTTCAACTGGCGTGAACACTGAAGCTTTCTTT CASSQGSTGVNTEAFF
TRBJ2-6 - TRBV19 once TGTGCCAGTAGTAAGGCCGGCTCTGGGGCCAACGTCCTGACTTTC CASSKAGSGANVLTF
TRBJ2-1 TRBD2 TRBV28 once TGTGCCAGCAGTCCCAACGGGAGGGGTCACTACAATGAGCAGTTCTTC CASSPNGRGHYNEQFF
TRBJ2-7 - TRBV10-3 - TGTGCCTCTCGGACTACCGACTCCTACGAGCAGTACTTC CASRTTDSYEQYF
TRBJ2-3 - TRBV7-9 - TGTGCCAGCAGCTTTAGGGCAGGGACGGCGGATACGCAGTATTTT CASSFRAGTADTQYF
TRBJ1-4 - TRBV4-1 - TGCGCCAGCAGCCTCGGACAGATCGTTGCAACTAATGAAAAACTGTTTTTT CASSLGQIVATNEKLFF
TRBJ1-5 - TRBV6-5 - TGTGCCAGCAGTCCCGGGACACTAAATCAGCCCCAGCATTTT CASSPGTLNQPQHF
TRBJ1-4 - TRBV28 - TGTGCCAGTTCCTCTCCTCAGGGTTTAAGGACTAATGAAAAACTGTTTTTT CASSSPQGLRTNEKLFF
TRBJ2-2 - TRBV27 - TGTGCCAGCAAAGCCCAAGGGTATACCGGGGAGCTGTTTTTT CASKAQGYTGELFF
TRBJ1-5 TRBD1 TRBV30 - TGTGCCTGGGCCGGGACAGATAATCAGCCCCAGCATTTT CAWAGTDNQPQHF
TRBJ1-1 - TRBV23-1 - TGCGCCAGCACCCAGTGGAGCCAAAGATGGAAGCTGAACACTGAAGCTTTCTTT CASTQWSQRWKLNTEAFF
TRBJ2-7 - TRBV5-1 - TGCGCCAGCAGCCCTGGGCAGGCCGGGTACGAGCAGTACTTC CASSPGQAGYEQYF
TRBJ2-7 - TRBV4-3 - TGCGCCAGCAGCCAAGAATTCGGGCAGGCCTACTACGAGCAGTACTTC CASSQEFGQAYYEQYF
TRBJ1-2 - TRBV4-2 - TGTGCCAGCAGCCAGGAGGAGGCCCGAACTGGGGGCTACACCTTC CASSQEEARTGGYTF
TRBJ2-5 - TRBV2 - TGTGCCAGCAAGGGGAGGGAGACCCAGTACTTC CASKGRETQYF
TRBJ1-3 - TRBV9 - TGTGCCAGCAGCGTAGGTGGGGGAGGAAACACCATATATTTT CASSVGGGGNTIYF
TRBJ2-1 TRBD1 TRBV10-3 - TGTGCCATCAGTGAAGACCGACAGGGGGCAATCTACAATGAGCAGTTCTTC CAISEDRQGAIYNEQFF
TRBJ2-3 - TRBV7-2 - TGTGCCAGCAGCTTAGGAGCGGAATTATCCACAGATACGCAGTATTTT CASSLGAELSTDTQYF
TRBJ1-1 - TRBV6-1 few TGTGCCAGCAGTGAAAACGAGGCTTTCTTT CASSENEAFF
TRBJ2-5 - TRBV4-1 - TGCGCCAGCAGCCTCCTGGGGGACATCCAAGAGACCCAGTACTTC CASSLLGDIQETQYF
TRBJ2-3 TRBD2 TRBV2 - TGTGCCAGCAGTGAAGATATAGCGGGGAACACAGATACGCAGTATTTT CASSEDIAGNTDTQYF
TRBJ1-4 - TRBV3-1/TRBV3-2 - TGTGCCAGCAGCTTCGATGAAAAACTGTTTTTT CASSFDEKLFF
TRBJ1-3 - TRBV3-1/TRBV3-2 - TGTGCCAGCAGCCAAGATCACGGGGTGGGAAACACCATATATTTT CASSQDHGVGNTIYF
TRBJ2-7 TRBD1 TRBV10-2 once TGCGCCAGCAGATCGGGACAGGTCTCCTACGAGCAGTACTTC CASRSGQVSYEQYF
TRBJ1-4 - TRBV18 once TGTGCCAGCTCACCACGGACCTCTGCAACTAATGAAAAACTGTTTTTT CASSPRTSATNEKLFF
TRBJ1-1 - TRBV30 - TGTGCCTGGAGTGTACAAGTGAACACTGAAGCTTTCTTT CAWSVQVNTEAFF
TRBJ1-4 TRBD1 TRBV18 - TGTGCCAGCTCACCTGGACAGGGGGCCGAAAAACTGTTTTTT CASSPGQGAEKLFF